These T cell receptor beta chains were read from a single sample in a study of OX40 agonist ivuxolimab in advanced cancers. Clones were read by immunoSEQ multiplex PCR, and TCRdb kept only the in-frame ones, dropping some. This table holds 50,000 to 60,000 clones, around 86% found once. Sequenced material: CD4+ or CD8+ T cells sorted from blood, taken in a trial of the OX40 agonist ivuxolimab. The receptor source for this set is an adult with an advanced solid tumor such as melanoma, head and neck, liver or kidney cancer. Each CDR3 is given with its conserved first and last residue. The D gene is left open where the match is weak. The listing skips clone size in some rows; elsewhere it reads once, few, many or a size class.

size | D | J | V | DNA | CDR3
. | . | TRBJ2-2 | TRBV2 | TGTGCCAGCAGCCCCCGGGACAAGAACACCGGGGAGCTGTTTTTT | CASSPRDKNTGELFF
. | . | TRBJ1-4 | TRBV10-1 | TGCGCCAGCAGTGAGCCCACACCGACTAATGAAAAACTGTTTTTT | CASSEPTPTNEKLFF
. | . | TRBJ2-3 | TRBV7-7 | TGTGCTAGCAGCCAGACAGGAAACACAGATACGCAGTATTTT | CASSQTGNTDTQYF
. | . | TRBJ2-1 | TRBV5-4 | TGTGCCAGCAGCGCCGTGGGGGGAGGGCAGTTCTTC | CASSAVGGGQFF
. | . | TRBJ2-5 | TRBV29-1 | TGCAGCGTGGTAGGGGGGCTGGAGACCCAGTACTTC | CSVVGGLETQYF
. | TRBD2 | TRBJ2-2 | TRBV11-2 | TGTGCCAGCAGCTTATTGAGGGAGGGGAGCAGGGAGCTGTTTTTT | CASSLLREGSRELFF
. | . | TRBJ2-2 | TRBV6-4 | TGTGCCAGCAGTGTTAGAGCGGGTCGAACCGGGGAGCTGTTTTTT | CASSVRAGRTGELFF
once | . | TRBJ2-1 | TRBV7-9 | TGTGCCAGCAGCTCGGCGGTGGGTGAGCAGTTCTTC | CASSSAVGEQFF
. | . | TRBJ1-5 | TRBV18 | TGTGCCAGCTCCCCTGCCCCAAATCAGCCCCAGCATTTT | CASSPAPNQPQHF
. | . | TRBJ1-5 | TRBV18 | TGTGCCAGCTCTCCTCCGGGAGGGGACCGGCCCCAGCATTTT | CASSPPGGDRPQHF
. | TRBD1 | TRBJ2-5 | TRBV19 | TGTGCCAGTAGTATGGGACAGGGGGCGCGAGTTGGAGAGACCCAGTACTTC | CASSMGQGARVGETQYF
. | TRBD1 | TRBJ2-5 | TRBV30 | TGTGCCTGGGACCCAGGGGGCCGGGAGACCCAGTACTTC | CAWDPGGRETQYF
. | . | TRBJ2-2 | TRBV25-1 | TGTGCCAGCAGCCTGATAAGTCCGGCGGAAACCGGGGAGCTGTTTTTT | CASSLISPAETGELFF
many | TRBD1 | TRBJ2-7 | TRBV30 | TGTGCCTGGGAGGGGGGGACAGGGCTCATCGAGCAGTACTTC | CAWEGGTGLIEQYF
. | TRBD2 | TRBJ2-1 | TRBV4-2 | TGTGCCAGCAGCCATAACCTAGCGGGAAATGAGCAGTTCTTC | CASSHNLAGNEQFF
. | TRBD2 | TRBJ2-7 | TRBV28 | TGTGCCAGCAATCTCGTAGCGGGAGGGCGGAACGAGCAGTACTTC | CASNLVAGGRNEQYF
few | TRBD2 | TRBJ2-7 | TRBV5-4 | TGTGCCAGCAGATCGGGACTAGCGGGAGGCCCGAGCTCCTACGAGCAGTACTTC | CASRSGLAGGPSSYEQYF
. | . | TRBJ2-7 | TRBV28 | TGTGCCAGCAGTGCCACCGACGGGGTCTTCGAGCAGTACTTC | CASSATDGVFEQYF
once | . | TRBJ2-1 | TRBV5-4 | TGTGCCAGCAGCCGGTTAGGGGTACGAGACAATGAGCAGTTCTTC | CASSRLGVRDNEQFF
. | . | TRBJ2-1 | TRBV9 | TGTGCCAGCAGCTCCCGGATGGGGTACAATGAGCAGTTCTTC | CASSSRMGYNEQFF
few | TRBD1 | TRBJ1-2 | TRBV4-1 | TGCGCCAGCAGGCCGGGACAGGGGAAGGTCGATGGCTACACCTTC | CASRPGQGKVDGYTF
few | TRBD1 | TRBJ1-1 | TRBV30 | TGTGCCTGGCAGACAGGGAAACATACTGAAGCTTTCTTT | CAWQTGKHTEAFF
. | . | TRBJ2-7 | TRBV19 | TGTGCCAGTAGTAGGCAGGGGGAGCAGTACTTC | CASSRQGEQYF
. | . | TRBJ2-6 | TRBV19 | TGTGCCAGTAGTATCTATCAGGTGATCTCTGGGGCCAACGTCCTGACTTTC | CASSIYQVISGANVLTF